This T cell receptor (beta chain) appears in the sequencing data of a study of OX40 agonist ivuxolimab in advanced cancers. Overall study: The diagnoses of dose-escalation patients were hepatocellular carcinoma, melanoma, renal cell or head and neck cancer. Treatment received earlier with anti-PD-1, anti-PD-L1 or anti-CTLA-4 agents was allowed, and under 50% had some. General study results and limits: Some nonresponders also had low normalized T-cell clonal expansion. Expanded clones belonging to CD8+ T cells outnumbered, on average, those of CD4+.

To note about this clone: The antigen remains undetermined.

Profiling relied on immunoSEQ multiplex PCR, and the TCRdb table lists in-frame clones only, not all of them. The table includes more than 50,000 clones, about 83% detected once. Germline CDR1 SGHTA, CDR2 FQGNSA. V lost 0 bases and J 6 bases, leaving 15 bases between the germline ends. The CDR3 is made up of 16 amino acids. The sequence derives from an adult with an advanced solid tumor such as melanoma, head and neck, liver or kidney cancer. The source material was CD4+ or CD8+ T cells sorted from blood, sampled in a trial of the OX40 agonist ivuxolimab. The rearrangement links TRBV7-2 to TRBJ1-5; D perhaps matches TRBD1 (6 bases). CDR3 nucleotide sequence: TGTGCCAGCAGCTTAGCGCCGGGGGGGGCGGGTCAGCCCCAGCATTTT. Translation gives CASSLAPGGAGQPQHF.